Below, 27 T cell receptor beta chains from the same sample are listed, as sequenced in a study of cytomegalovirus exposure and HLA in healthy donors. Both 60 Vbeta primers and 13 Jbeta primers went into the PCR. Using immunoSEQ multiplex PCR, the repertoire was profiled, and TCRdb retains in-frame clones only, with some absent. In the table there are around 130,000 clones, 70% to 85% of which are singletons. Specimen: PBMCs. The receptor set was obtained from a woman aged 55-69 years in good health and CMV-seropositive.

The chain recombines TRBV5-4 with TRBJ1-4, with 7 bases identical to TRBD1. Germline V gene sequence: CDR1 SGHNT, CDR2 YYREEE (reference sequence). The ends lost 0 bases at V and 0 bases at J; junction bases unmatched: 5. The CDR3 loop spans 17 amino acids. This CDR3 is CASSLGGTAATNEKLFF. CDR3 in DNA: TGTGCCAGCAGCTTGGGCGGGACAGCTGCAACTAATGAAAAACTGTTTTTT. Combining the CDR3 with reference TRBV5-4 and TRBJ1-4 gives the whole variable domain ETGVTQSPTHLIKTRGQQVTLRCSSQSGHNTVSWYQQALGQGPQFIFQYYREEENGRGNFPPRFSGLQFPNYSSELNVNALELDDSALYLCASSLGGTAATNEKLFFGSGTQLSVL.

Worth noting for this clone: The germline gene is not matched at one end of the junction; a read error may be the cause. CDR3 loop: CSAGTGLGEQSF. The CDR3 nucleotides read TGCAGCGCCGGGACAGGGCTGGGCGAGCAGTCCTTC. This chain links TRBV29-1 with TRBJ2-7; 9 nucleotides align to TRBD1. Germline V gene lookup returns CDR1 SQVTM and CDR2 ANQGSEA. The CDR3 is made up of 12 amino acids.

Concerning this clone itself: Mismatch with germline at one junction end may stem from a read error. The rearrangement links TRBV7-9 to TRBJ2-2; 9 bases fit TRBD1. CDR1 and CDR2 (germline): SEHNR, FQNEAQ (reference sequence). The length of the CDR3 is 15 residues. CDR3 bases: TGTTCCAGCAGCTACAGACAGGGGGTGACCGGGGAGCTGTTTTTT. This codes for CSSSYRQGVTGELFF.

The V and J genes are TRBV5-1 and TRBJ2-7; 7 bases align to TRBD1. Germline-derived CDR1 and CDR2 are SGHRS and YFSETQ. This CDR3 has 16 residues. V shed 5 bases and J 0 bases; nucleotides not matched to a gene: 11. The CDR3 loop is CASRYGTRDSSYEQYF. CDR3 DNA sequence: TGCGCCAGCAGGTATGGAACCCGGGACAGCTCCTACGAGCAGTACTTC.

This clone was counted a few times. The rearrangement joins TRBV5-6 to TRBJ2-5; D is possibly TRBD2 (6 bases). The germline CDR1 and CDR2 sequences are SGHDT and YYEEEE. The CDR3 extends over 16 amino acids. V shed 3 bases and J shed 5 bases, with 20 bases lying between them. CDR3 protein: CASSCFGSGQIETQYF. For the CDR3, the DNA is TGTGCCAGCAGCTGCTTTGGTAGCGGTCAGATCGAGACCCAGTACTTC. Using reference TRBV5-6 and TRBJ2-5 for the parts outside the CDR3, the full variable domain is DAGVTQSPTHLIKTRGQQVTLRCSPKSGHDTVSWYQQALGQGPQFIFQYYEEEERQRGNFPDRFSGHQFPNYSSELNVNALLLGDSALYLCASSCFGSGQIETQYFGPGTRLLVL.

This clone was seen more than once but under ten times. This chain connects TRBV5-8 to TRBJ1-2, with D unresolved. Germline V lookup: CDR1 SGHTS, CDR2 YDEGEE. V lost 1 base to trimming and J lost 7 bases, with 8 bases between them. The CDR3 is 12 residues long. DNA of the CDR3: TGTGCCAGCAGCTTGTGGGAGGGTGGCTACACCTTC. This encodes CASSLWEGGYTF.

This clone was seen once. V and J are TRBV5-5 and TRBJ2-6, with 7 bases that match TRBD1. Germline V gene lookup returns CDR1 SGHKS and CDR2 YYEKEE (reference sequence). CDR3 length: 15 residues. The V gene end was trimmed by 4 bases and the J gene end by 2 bases; junction bases not matched to a gene: 3. The CDR3 DNA sequence: TGTGCCAGCAGCCCCGGGACAGCTGGGGCCAACGTCCTGACTTTC. It translates to CASSPGTAGANVLTF.

The chain uses TRBV7-3 and TRBJ2-2; D may be TRBD2 (6 bases). This CDR3 is 16 amino acids long. Germline CDR1 and CDR2: SGHTA and FQGTGA. V lost 5 bases and J 3 bases, leaving 16 bases between the germline ends. This chain's CDR3 is CASSPRGGADTGELFF. As DNA, the CDR3 is TGTGCCAGCAGCCCCCGGGGCGGGGCGGACACCGGGGAGCTGTTTTTT.

The J gene is TRBJ1-6, the V gene TRBV5-4, with 10 bases aligning to TRBD1. This CDR3 has 17 amino acids. The V gene's germline CDR1 is SGHNT and CDR2 YYREEE (reference sequence). Losses at the gene ends were 4 bases for V and 0 bases for J; bases not matched to a gene: 4. The chain's CDR3 is CASSIGQGGSYNSPLHF. The CDR3 DNA reads TGTGCCAGCAGCATCGGACAGGGGGGCTCCTATAATTCACCCCTCCACTTT.

This chain links TRBV11-3 with TRBJ2-1; D call uncertain. With 5 bases removed from V and 9 bases from J, the gap between germline ends came to 14 bases. Germline V gene sequence: CDR1 SGHNT, CDR2 YENEEA. There are 13 residues in the CDR3. CDR3: CASSPTTVGEQFF. CDR3 bases: TGTGCCAGCAGCCCGACGACTGTCGGTGAGCAGTTCTTC.

This clone was seen more than once but under ten times. V and J are TRBV10-1 and TRBJ2-7; 9 bases fit TRBD1. This CDR3 is 13 amino acids long. With 4 bases clipped from V and 5 bases from J, the junction kept 3 bases outside the gene matches. Germline V CDR1 and CDR2: WNHNN, SYGVQD (reference sequence). CDR3: CASSGDRADEQYF. The DNA of the CDR3 is TGCGCCAGCAGTGGGGACAGGGCAGACGAGCAGTACTTC.

There are a few counts of this clone. J is TRBJ2-7 and V is TRBV29-1; 7 bases line up with TRBD2. Looked up from germline, CDR1 is SQVTM and CDR2 is ANQGSEA. J was trimmed by 3 bases and V by 3 bases; bases with no gene match: 2. There are 12 residues in the CDR3. The CDR3 spells CSVDRGDYEQYF. CDR3 sequence (DNA): TGCAGCGTTGACCGGGGGGACTACGAGCAGTACTTC.

The chain joins TRBV13 to TRBJ2-7, with D tentatively TRBD1 (6 bases). V was pared by 5 bases and J by 5 bases, with 22 bases between. The CDR3 runs 16 residues. Germline CDR1 and CDR2: PRHDT and FYEKMQ (reference sequence). The CDR3: CASSVKPGHLLDEQYF. As DNA, the CDR3 is TGTGCCAGCAGCGTCAAGCCGGGACACCTACTCGACGAGCAGTACTTC.

This clone has more than one count but fewer than ten. The chain has TRBV6-5 and TRBJ1-1, with TRBD1 matching 7 bases. The CDR3 covers 14 residues. Germline assignment: CDR1 MNHEY and CDR2 SVGAGI. Trimming cost V 4 bases and J 0 bases; bases outside gene matches: 2. The CDR3 DNA is TGTGCCAGCAGTTTGGGACAGATGAACACTGAAGCTTTCTTT. This gives the protein CASSLGQMNTEAFF.

The V call is TRBV5-1, the J call TRBJ2-3; 7 positions match TRBD2. V lost 4 bases, J lost 2 bases, and 7 bases stayed unmatched. The CDR3 covers 15 residues. Germline CDR1 is SGHRS and CDR2 is YFSETQ. CDR3 residues: CASSLSGDYTDTQYF. Written as DNA, the CDR3 is TGCGCCAGCAGCCTGAGCGGGGACTACACAGATACGCAGTATTTT.

The chain carries TRBV7-3 and TRBJ1-1; tentative D call: TRBD1 (5 bases). There are 16 residues in the CDR3. Germline V CDR1 and CDR2: SGHTA, FQGTGA. The germline V and J ends were trimmed by 2 bases and 2 bases, with 15 bases remaining between them. For the CDR3, the DNA is TGTGCCAGCAGCTTAGGCCAGGGAATAGGAAACACTGAAGCTTTCTTT. It is translated as CASSLGQGIGNTEAFF.

The V gene is TRBV5-1, the J gene TRBJ2-3; 8 bases align to TRBD2. Trimming at V came to 0 bases and at J to 2 bases, leaving 2 bases not matched to a gene. This CDR3 has 15 residues. The germline gives CDR1 SGHRS, CDR2 YFSETQ. CDR3 in amino acids: CASSLGGGNTDTQYF. CDR3 DNA sequence: TGCGCCAGCAGCTTGGGCGGGGGGAACACAGATACGCAGTATTTT.

CDR3 nucleotide sequence: TGTGCCAGCAGAGGACTAGCGGGGGGCAACACCGGGGAGCTGTTTTTT. It codes for CASRGLAGGNTGELFF. The V and J genes are TRBV11-2 and TRBJ2-2, with 14 bases fitting TRBD2. The J segment lost 2 bases and the V segment lost 6 bases, leaving 2 bases of the junction unmatched. The V gene's germline CDR1 is SGHAT and CDR2 FQNNGV. The CDR3 extends over 16 amino acids.

The rearrangement uses TRBV27 and TRBJ2-1, with 7 bases matching TRBD1. This CDR3 spans 15 amino acids. Germline-derived CDR1 and CDR2 are MNHEY and SMNVEV (reference sequence). Trimming removed 5 bases from V and 8 bases from J; junction bases left unmatched: 12. The CDR3 bases are TGTGCCAGCAGTCTTAACGCCGACAGGGTCGATGAGCAGTTCTTC. Translating it yields CASSLNADRVDEQFF.

V usage is TRBV5-1 and J usage is TRBJ2-3; D is perhaps TRBD1 (6 bases). V lost 5 bases and J 2 bases, leaving 9 bases between the germline ends. Germline values: CDR1 SGHRS, CDR2 YFSETQ. The CDR3 has 13 residues. CDR3 coding DNA: TGCGCCAGCAGGCCAGGGGACACAGATACGCAGTATTTT. Translation: CASRPGDTDTQYF. Drawing the rest from reference TRBV5-1 and TRBJ2-3, the complete variable domain is KAGVTQTPRYLIKTRGQQVTLSCSPISGHRSVSWYQQTPGQGLQFLFEYFSETQRNKGNFPGRFSGRQFSNSRSEMNVSTLELGDSALYLCASRPGDTDTQYFGPGTRLTVL.

The rearrangement links TRBV9 to TRBJ2-2; D gene uncertain. The V end lost 3 bases, the J end lost 7 bases, and 4 bases lay between the germline ends. CDR3 length: 11 residues. Per the germline V gene, CDR1 is SGDLS and CDR2 is YYNGEE. The CDR3 here is CASSESGELFF. In nucleotides, the CDR3 is TGTGCCAGCAGCGAGAGCGGGGAGCTGTTTTTT.

The rearrangement links TRBV10-1 to TRBJ2-2; D possibly corresponds to TRBD1 (7 bases). The length of the CDR3 is 12 residues. Germline loops: CDR1 WNHNN, CDR2 SYGVQD (reference sequence). V was shortened by 4 bases and J by 11 bases, with 11 bases between the two germline ends. CDR3: CASSARGVELFF. CDR3 in DNA: TGCGCCAGCAGTGCCAGGGGGGTCGAGCTGTTTTTT.

The V call is TRBV5-1, the J call TRBJ1-3; 9 positions agree with TRBD1. The CDR3 sequence is 15 residues long. Germline assignment: CDR1 SGHRS and CDR2 YFSETQ. V shed 4 bases and J 8 bases; nucleotides not matched to a gene: 10. The CDR3 spells CASSGGEQGAYTIYF. The CDR3 coding sequence is TGCGCCAGCAGCGGAGGAGAACAGGGGGCTTACACCATATATTTT.

The chain combines TRBV18 with TRBJ2-7; TRBD2 aligns across 7 bases. The CDR3 extends over 16 amino acids. The junction had 11 bases not matched to a gene; V was cut back by 6 bases and J by 0 bases. The germline V gene encodes CDR1 KGHSH and CDR2 LQKENI. The DNA of the CDR3 is TGTGCCAGCTCCCCCTTGGTGGGGGGGTCCTCCTACGAGCAGTACTTC. Translated, it gives CASSPLVGGSSYEQYF.

The CDR3 DNA follows: TGTGCCAGTAGTATAGGTGTGGGAGGGCCGGATAGCAATCAGCCCCAGCATTTT. It codes for CASSIGVGGPDSNQPQHF. The rearrangement joins TRBV19 to TRBJ1-5; D unresolved. The germline gives CDR1 LNHDA, CDR2 SQIVND (reference sequence). V lost 1 base, J lost 0 bases, and 16 bases lay in between. The CDR3 is 18 residues long.

This clone was found a few times. V gene TRBV6-5 combines with J gene TRBJ1-3; D is uncertain. The V gene's germline CDR1 is MNHEY and CDR2 SVGAGI. The CDR3 consists of 15 residues. Trimming stripped 0 bases from V and 2 bases from J, with 8 bases between. CDR3 sequence (DNA): TGTGCCAGCAGTTACTCGAGGTTTACTGGAAACACCATATATTTT. It codes for CASSYSRFTGNTIYF.

The CDR3 DNA is TGTGCCAGCAGCTTGGCCGGGGACAGGGGTAATTCACCCCTCCACTTT. Protein sequence: CASSLAGDRGNSPLHF. The rearrangement links TRBV5-6 to TRBJ1-6; 10 bases agree with TRBD1. CDR1 and CDR2 (germline): SGHDT, YYEEEE. The CDR3 spans 16 residues. V gave up 0 bases and J gave up 6 bases; unmatched junction bases: 3.